The rows below give T cell receptor beta chains drawn from one sample of a study of blood T cell repertoires in COVID-19. Profiling relied on immunoSEQ multiplex PCR, and the TCRdb table lists in-frame clones only, not all of them. The sample yields tens of thousands of clones, about 81% seen once. Material: peripheral blood. The source is a human donor in a cohort sampled during active COVID-19. Both conserved end residues are part of each CDR3. A D gene is named only where the DNA matches it firmly. Size values are once, few and many counts, or a class for expanded clones, and some rows have none.

j_call d_call clone_size v_call cdr3_nt cdr3_aa
TRBJ1-1 . . TRBV7-9 TGTGCCAGCAGCTTAGTTGGGACTCCCGAACCTGAAGCTTTCTTT CASSLVGTPEPEAFF
TRBJ2-1 TRBD1 . TRBV5-1 TGCGCCAGCAGAGCCACTCCGACAGGGAACAACAATGAGCAGTTCTTC CASRATPTGNNNEQFF
TRBJ1-1 . . TRBV7-7 TGTGCTAGCAGCCGCGGACAGAACACTGAAGCTTTCTTT CASSRGQNTEAFF
TRBJ2-2 . . TRBV13 TGTGCCAGCAGCTTACACGGGACTTCGAACACCGGGGAGCTGTTTTTT CASSLHGTSNTGELFF
TRBJ2-7 . . TRBV11-2 TGTGCCAGCAGCTCCGCGACAGGCGTTGAGTTCTACGAGCAGTACTTC CASSSATGVEFYEQYF
TRBJ1-1 . . TRBV6-6 TGTGCCAGCAGTTACCTGGGCAACACTGAAGCTTTCTTT CASSYLGNTEAFF
TRBJ2-7 TRBD1 once TRBV18 TGTGCCAGCTCGCCGGGACAGGAGACTCAGTACTTC CASSPGQETQYF
TRBJ2-5 TRBD2 . TRBV11-2 TGTGCCAGCAGCTTTAGCGGGGGGAGTCTTCATAAGGGGACCCAGTACTTC CASSFSGGSLHKGTQYF
TRBJ1-2 TRBD1 . TRBV2 TGTGCCAGCAGCCCGACAGGGGATAACTATGGCTACACCTTC CASSPTGDNYGYTF
TRBJ1-5 . . TRBV5-6 TGTGCCAGCAGCTGGAGGGGGGGGTATAGCAATCAGCCCCAGCATTTT CASSWRGGYSNQPQHF
TRBJ2-1 . . TRBV2 TGTGCCAGCAGCAGCGGTTACAATGAGCAGTTCTTC CASSSGYNEQFF
TRBJ2-7 TRBD2 . TRBV3-1/TRBV3-2 TGTGCCAGCAGCCCCTCACGGACTAGCGGGTCCTACGAGCAGTACTTC CASSPSRTSGSYEQYF
TRBJ1-4 TRBD1 . TRBV5-5 TGTGCCAGCAGGTCTACAGGGGCCAGAGGAGAAAAACTGTTTTTT CASRSTGARGEKLFF
TRBJ2-5 . . TRBV5-1 TGCGCCAGCAGCTTAGGACATCCCCAAGAGACCCAGTACTTC CASSLGHPQETQYF
TRBJ2-7 TRBD1 . TRBV6-5 TGTGCCAGCAGTTCAAAAGGTGGGACAGGGGTTACCGAGCAGTACTTC CASSSKGGTGVTEQYF
TRBJ2-1 TRBD1 . TRBV6-6 TGTGCCAGCAGTTACTGGGACAGCGGTGAGCAGTTCTTC CASSYWDSGEQFF
TRBJ1-2 . . TRBV15 TGTGCCACCAGCAGAGATCCGCCTAACCTCTTTGGCTACACCTTC CATSRDPPNLFGYTF
TRBJ1-1 . . TRBV19 TGTGCCAGTAGTATAGATAAGTGGACAGCTGCTTTCTTT CASSIDKWTAAFF
TRBJ2-5 TRBD1 . TRBV11-2 TGTGCCAGCAGCTTTGGGACAGGGGAAGAGACCCAGTACTTC CASSFGTGEETQYF
TRBJ1-1 . . TRBV6-5 TGTGCCAGCATTCAGTATAACACTGAAGCTTTCTTT CASIQYNTEAFF
TRBJ1-1 TRBD1 . TRBV6-6 TGTGCCAGCAGTTACCCTGGACAGGGGAACACTGAAGCTTTCTTT CASSYPGQGNTEAFF
TRBJ2-1 TRBD1 . TRBV5-1 TGCGCCAGCAGCTTGGGGACAGGGGAAAATGAGCAGTTCTTC CASSLGTGENEQFF
TRBJ2-1 TRBD2 . TRBV2 TGTGCCAGCAGTGAAAGCGGGGGCTACAATGAGCAGTTCTTC CASSESGGYNEQFF
TRBJ2-7 . few TRBV6-1 TGTGCCAGCAGTGAAGGTCCAGGGGTTTGGCAGTACTTC CASSEGPGVWQYF
TRBJ1-2 TRBD1 . TRBV11-2 TGTGCCAGCAGCTTCCCGGGACAGGGGGCTACTAACTATGGCTACACCTTC CASSFPGQGATNYGYTF
TRBJ2-1 TRBD2 . TRBV10-1 TGCGCCAGCAGTGAGGGACTAGCGGGCTCCTACAATGAGCAGTTCTTC CASSEGLAGSYNEQFF
TRBJ2-1 . . TRBV30 TGTGCCTGGGCCCCGGGACACTTAACGCCCTACAATGAGCAGTTCTTC CAWAPGHLTPYNEQFF
TRBJ1-1 TRBD1 . TRBV25-1 TGTGCCAGCAGATCCCGCAGGGGGTCGAACACTGAAGCTTTCTTT CASRSRRGSNTEAFF
TRBJ1-4 . . TRBV5-1 TGCGCCAGCAGCTTACTAGGTCACACTAATGAAAAACTGTTTTTT CASSLLGHTNEKLFF
TRBJ2-5 . . TRBV12-3/TRBV12-4 TGTGCCAGCAGTCGTAACAGGGAGACCCAGTACTTC CASSRNRETQYF
TRBJ2-2 . . TRBV30 TGTGCCTGGAGCCGCAGTCTGGCAGGGATGTACACCGGGGAGCTGTTTTTT CAWSRSLAGMYTGELFF
TRBJ1-5 . . TRBV12-2 TGTGCAAGTCGCTTAGACATTAAATCCCCGGGACAAATCCTCGGGGGCAATCAGCCCCAGCATTTT CASRLDIKSPGQILGGNQPQHF